These 5 T cell receptor beta chains came from one sample sequenced in a study of blood T cell repertoires in COVID-19. Sequenced by immunoSEQ multiplex PCR; TCRdb stores in-frame clones only, minus some. The sample records more than 55,000 clones, approximately 88% being singletons. The material sequenced was peripheral blood. These TCRs come from a woman in her 70s with acute or convalescent COVID-19.

The chain joins TRBV10-3 to TRBJ1-1; 9 positions agree with TRBD1. This CDR3 has 16 amino acids. V gave up 0 bases and J gave up 5 bases; unmatched junction bases: 7. CDR1 and CDR2 from the germline V gene are ENHRY and SYGVKD. For the CDR3, the DNA is TGTGCCATCAGTGAGTCAGAACAGGGGGCGCAAACTGAAGCTTTCTTT. The encoded protein is CAISESEQGAQTEAFF.

V is TRBV11-1 and J is TRBJ2-7; 8 bases fit TRBD1. The CDR3 sequence is 16 residues long. The germline V gene encodes CDR1 SGHAT and CDR2 FQDESV (reference sequence). J gave up 0 bases and V 5 bases, and 9 bases lay outside the gene matches. DNA of the CDR3: TGTGCCAGCAGCCTTCGGACAGGGACAAACTCCTACGAGCAGTACTTC. It yields the protein CASSLRTGTNSYEQYF. Full variable domain (missing parts from reference TRBV11-1 and TRBJ2-7): EAEVAQSPRYKITEKSQAVAFWCDPISGHATLYWYRQILGQGPELLVQFQDESVVDDSQLPKDRFSAERLKGVDSTLKIQPAELGDSAMYLCASSLRTGTNSYEQYFGPGTRLTVT.

V usage is TRBV5-1 and J usage is TRBJ2-7, with D tentatively TRBD1 (6 bases). Trimming shortened V by 0 bases and J by 3 bases, and 10 bases separated the two germline ends. CDR3 length: 14 amino acids. The V gene's germline CDR1 is SGHRS and CDR2 YFSETQ. CDR3 amino acids: CASSLGSDSYEQYF. CDR3 sequence (DNA): TGCGCCAGCAGCTTGGGCTCGGACAGCTACGAGCAGTACTTC. The variable domain in full, completed from reference TRBV5-1 and TRBJ2-7, reads KAGVTQTPRYLIKTRGQQVTLSCSPISGHRSVSWYQQTPGQGLQFLFEYFSETQRNKGNFPGRFSGRQFSNSRSEMNVSTLELGDSALYLCASSLGSDSYEQYFGPGTRLTVT.

This chain uses TRBV6-4 with TRBJ1-6; D gene uncertain. Trimming removed 1 base from V and 6 bases from J, with 7 bases in between. The CDR3 totals 14 residues. Germline V lookup: CDR1 MRHNA, CDR2 SNTAGT. The CDR3 loop reads CASSDFGSNSPLHF. DNA for the CDR3: TGTGCCAGCAGTGACTTTGGCAGTAATTCACCCCTCCACTTT.

The CDR3 nucleotides read TGTGCCAGCAGACGCCGGACTAGCGGGGGGGGCCGGAACACCGGGGAGCTGTTTTTT. Amino acid sequence: CASRRRTSGGGRNTGELFF. The chain uses TRBV28 and TRBJ2-2, with 15 bases that match TRBD2. The germline V gene has CDR1 MDHEN and CDR2 SYDVKM. The CDR3 consists of 19 residues. Trimming at V came to 6 bases and at J to 1 base, leaving 9 bases not matched to a gene.